Given below is one T cell receptor (beta chain) in context. The target antigen is unknown. Total RNA input per TCR library was roughly 3,500 ng. TCRdb re-called the 5' RACE reads, yielding one record per CDR3 amino acid sequence without DNA. The table lists more than 300,000 distinct CDR3 sequences. This specimen comes from a study of monozygotic twins with inflammatory bowel disease. Study-wide points: IBD patients shared fewer clonotypes with others than healthy twins, especially with disease activity.

Germline V gene data show CDR1 as SGDLS and CDR2 as YYNGEE. The CDR3 is 14 amino acids. The chain joins TRBV9 to TRBJ1-1; TCRdb's D call, TRBD1, is unchecked because there is no DNA. The TCR was taken from a human donor with ulcerative colitis or Crohn's disease, or a healthy co-twin of an affected twin (not recorded which). Sequenced input: blood. This CDR3 is CASSPSGTGGGAFF.